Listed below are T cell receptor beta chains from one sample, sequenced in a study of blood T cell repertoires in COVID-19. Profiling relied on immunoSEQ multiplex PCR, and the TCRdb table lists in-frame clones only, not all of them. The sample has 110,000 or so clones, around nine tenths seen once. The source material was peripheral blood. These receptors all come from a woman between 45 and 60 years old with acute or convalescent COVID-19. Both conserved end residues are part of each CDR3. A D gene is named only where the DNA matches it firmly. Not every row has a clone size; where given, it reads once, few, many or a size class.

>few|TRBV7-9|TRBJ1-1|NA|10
TGTGCCAGCAGCATACTTGAAGCTTTCTTT
CASSILEAFF
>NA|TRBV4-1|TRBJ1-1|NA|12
TGCGCCAGCAGCCAAGGTGAGACTGAAGCTTTCTTT
CASSQGETEAFF
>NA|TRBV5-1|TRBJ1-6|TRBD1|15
TGCGCCAGCAGCTTAACAGGACAGGGGGCTTCACCCCTCCACTTT
CASSLTGQGASPLHF
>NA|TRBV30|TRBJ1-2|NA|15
TGTGCCTGGAGCGGGTTTAGGGGTATTGACTATGGCTACACCTTC
CAWSGFRGIDYGYTF
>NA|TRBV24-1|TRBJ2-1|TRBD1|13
TGTGCCACCAGTGATCGCCGGGACAGAGAGCAGTTCTTC
CATSDRRDREQFF
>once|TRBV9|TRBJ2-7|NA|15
TGTGCCAGCAGCGTAGCAGGCTTACCATCCTACGAGCAGTACTTC
CASSVAGLPSYEQYF
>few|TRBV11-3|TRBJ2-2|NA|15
TGTGCCAGCAGCTTATCCCCCCCTCCCACCGGGGAGCTGTTTTTT
CASSLSPPPTGELFF
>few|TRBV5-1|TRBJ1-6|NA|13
TGCGCCAGCAGCTTGGTGCGTAATTCACCCCTCCACTTT
CASSLVRNSPLHF
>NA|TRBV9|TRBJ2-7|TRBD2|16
TGTGCCAGCAGCGCGGGTCCAGCGGGAGGGCAAGGGGAGCAGTACTTC
CASSAGPAGGQGEQYF
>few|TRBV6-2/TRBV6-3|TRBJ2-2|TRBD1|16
TGTGCCAGCAGTTACAAGGACAGGGCGGACACCGGGGAGCTGTTTTTT
CASSYKDRADTGELFF
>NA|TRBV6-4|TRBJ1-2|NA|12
TGTGCCAGCAGTGACCAGGGGTATGGCTACACCTTC
CASSDQGYGYTF
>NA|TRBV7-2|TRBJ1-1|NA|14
TGTGCCAGCAGCTTAGGACAGACGAACACTGAAGCTTTCTTT
CASSLGQTNTEAFF
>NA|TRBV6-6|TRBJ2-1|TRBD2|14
TGTGCCAGCACCCCTGGGAGGGCCAACGATGAGCAGTTCTTC
CASTPGRANDEQFF
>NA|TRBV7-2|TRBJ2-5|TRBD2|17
TGTGCCAGCAGCTTACAGGCTAGCGGGGGGGCCGGTGAGACCCAGTACTTC
CASSLQASGGAGETQYF
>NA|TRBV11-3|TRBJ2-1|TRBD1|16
TGTGCCAGCAGCTTAGGTGGACAGGGTCTAGTAGATGAGCAGTTCTTC
CASSLGGQGLVDEQFF
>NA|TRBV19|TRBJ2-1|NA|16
TGTGCCAGTAGTATTTGGGAGGTCGGGAGCTACAATGAGCAGTTCTTC
CASSIWEVGSYNEQFF
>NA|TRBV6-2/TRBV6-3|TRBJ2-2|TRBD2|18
TGTGCCAGCAGTTCCACCGGGACTAGCGGGGTGAGGGCCGGGGAGCTGTTTTTT
CASSSTGTSGVRAGELFF
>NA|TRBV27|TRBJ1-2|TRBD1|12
TGTGCCAGCAGTGGGGACAGGGATGGCTACACCTTC
CASSGDRDGYTF
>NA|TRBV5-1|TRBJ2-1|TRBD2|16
TGCGCCAGCAGCCTAGGACTAGCGCCCTCCTACAATGAGCAGTTCTTC
CASSLGLAPSYNEQFF
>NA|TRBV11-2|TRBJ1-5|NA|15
TGTGCCAGCAGCGATACAGGGATGGGTGATCAGCCCCAGCATTTT
CASSDTGMGDQPQHF
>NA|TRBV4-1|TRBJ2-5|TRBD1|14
TGCGCCAGCAGCCAAGAAGGGACAGAAGAGACCCAGTACTTC
CASSQEGTEETQYF
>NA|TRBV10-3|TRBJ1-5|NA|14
TGTGCCATCAGTGAGGGACTTAGCAATCAGCCCCAGCATTTT
CAISEGLSNQPQHF
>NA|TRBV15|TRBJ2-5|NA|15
TGTGCCACCAGCAGAGATCGGGGGAGGATGGAGACCCAGTACTTC
CATSRDRGRMETQYF
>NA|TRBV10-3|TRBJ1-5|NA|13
TGTGCCATCAGCCTCGGACAATCTCAGCCCCAGCATTTT
CAISLGQSQPQHF
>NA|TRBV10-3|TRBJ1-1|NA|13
TGTGCCATCAGGGTGACTGGGGGCGCTGAAGCTTTCTTT
CAIRVTGGAEAFF
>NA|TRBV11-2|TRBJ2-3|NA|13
TGTGCCAGCACCCTTCCGGGGTCGGATACGCAGTATTTT
CASTLPGSDTQYF
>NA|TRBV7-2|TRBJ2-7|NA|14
TGTGCCAGCAGCTTAGACCAGGGAAGGAACGAGCAGTACTTC
CASSLDQGRNEQYF
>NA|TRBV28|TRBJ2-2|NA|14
TGTGCCAGCAGCATCGGGTCGAACACCGGGGAGCTGTTTTTT
CASSIGSNTGELFF
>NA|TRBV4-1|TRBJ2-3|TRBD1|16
TGCGCCAGCAGCGCACAGGGACTGACAGGGGGAGATACGCAGTATTTT
CASSAQGLTGGDTQYF
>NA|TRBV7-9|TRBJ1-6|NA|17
TGTGCCAGCAGCTTAGCTCGGGGGGCGGATTTTAATTCACCCCTCCACTTT
CASSLARGADFNSPLHF
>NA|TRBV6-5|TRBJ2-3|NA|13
TGTGCCAGCAGTCGGGGAGGCACAGATACGCAGTATTTT
CASSRGGTDTQYF
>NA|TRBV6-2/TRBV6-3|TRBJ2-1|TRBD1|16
TGTGCCAGCAGTTACCTAGCCGGGACAGCTAACGATGAGCAGTTCTTC
CASSYLAGTANDEQFF
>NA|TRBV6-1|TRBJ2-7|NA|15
TGTGCCAGCAGTGAGCCGGGACACGGTAGCTACGAGCAGTACTTC
CASSEPGHGSYEQYF
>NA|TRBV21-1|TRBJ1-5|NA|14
TGTGCCAGCACTAAGGGGGCCAGCAATCAGCCCCAGCATTTT
CASTKGASNQPQHF
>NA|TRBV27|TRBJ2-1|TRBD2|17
TGTGCCAGCAGTCCCCGGCCTAGCGGGGTCTCCTACAATGAGCAGTTCTTC
CASSPRPSGVSYNEQFF
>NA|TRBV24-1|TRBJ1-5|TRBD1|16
TGTGCCACCAGTGAATCTGGACAGGGCAGCAATCAGCCCCAGCATTTT
CATSESGQGSNQPQHF
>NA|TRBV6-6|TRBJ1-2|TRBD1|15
TGTGCCAGCAGTTATGGGGACAGGGGGAACTATGGCTACACCTTC
CASSYGDRGNYGYTF
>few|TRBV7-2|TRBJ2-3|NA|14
TGTGCCAGCAGCGTGTCCTCTAGCACAGATACGCAGTATTTT
CASSVSSSTDTQYF
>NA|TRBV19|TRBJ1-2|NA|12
TGTGCCAGTAGCACAACAGGGTTCGGCTACACCTTC
CASSTTGFGYTF
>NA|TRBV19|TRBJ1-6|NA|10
TGTGCCAGTGGTCAGTCACCCCTCCACTTT
CASGQSPLHF
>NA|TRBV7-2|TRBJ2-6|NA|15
TGTGCCAGCAGGTCAGGGCGCTCTGGGGCCAACGTCCTGACTTTC
CASRSGRSGANVLTF
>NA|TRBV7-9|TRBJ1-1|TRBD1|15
TGTGCCAGCAGCTGGGACAGGGTGGGGAAAACTGAAGCTTTCTTT
CASSWDRVGKTEAFF
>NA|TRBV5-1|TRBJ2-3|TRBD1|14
TGCGCCAGCAGCTTCGGACAGGGTACAGATACGCAGTATTTT
CASSFGQGTDTQYF
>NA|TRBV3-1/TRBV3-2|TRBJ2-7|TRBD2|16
TGTGCCAGCAGCCATTATCGACTAGCGGGAATTGGGGAGCAGTACTTC
CASSHYRLAGIGEQYF
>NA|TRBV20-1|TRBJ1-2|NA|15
TGCAGTGCTAGTCGGGGATCCGACAGGACCCATGGCTACACCTTC
CSASRGSDRTHGYTF
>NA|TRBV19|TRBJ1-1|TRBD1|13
TGTGCCAGTAGTACTCTACCGGGACAGGAAGCTTTCTTT
CASSTLPGQEAFF
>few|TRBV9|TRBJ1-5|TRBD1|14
TGTGCCAGCAGCGCCGGGACAGGGCTTCAGCCCCAGCATTTT
CASSAGTGLQPQHF
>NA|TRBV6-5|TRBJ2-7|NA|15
TGTGCCAGCAGTCGTTCCGGGATAGCCACCTACGAGCAGTACTTC
CASSRSGIATYEQYF
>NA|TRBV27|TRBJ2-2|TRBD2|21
TGTGCCAGCAGTTTTGGGGGGCCAGGGACTAGCGGGAGACTGGTCACCGGGGAGCTGTTTTTT
CASSFGGPGTSGRLVTGELFF
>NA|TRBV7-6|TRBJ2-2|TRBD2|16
TGTGCCAGCAGCCCCGAAGGCGGGGGGTACACCGGGGAGCTGTTTTTT
CASSPEGGGYTGELFF
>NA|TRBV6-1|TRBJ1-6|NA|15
TGTGCCAGCAGTGAAGTACACCACTATAATTCACCCCTCCACTTT
CASSEVHHYNSPLHF
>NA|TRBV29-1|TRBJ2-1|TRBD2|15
TGCAGCGTTGACCATACTAGCGGGAGTTACAATGAGCAGTTCTTC
CSVDHTSGSYNEQFF
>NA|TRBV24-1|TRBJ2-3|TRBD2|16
TGTGCCACCAGTGACGGGGCGGGAGGCCACACAGATACGCAGTATTTT
CATSDGAGGHTDTQYF
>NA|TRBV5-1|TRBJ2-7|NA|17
TGCGCCAGCAGCTTTCGGCAGCGGACCTTGAAAACCTACGAGCAGTACTTC
CASSFRQRTLKTYEQYF
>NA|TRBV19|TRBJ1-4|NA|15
TGTGCCAGTACCGGGGGGGAAGCAACTAATGAAAAACTGTTTTTT
CASTGGEATNEKLFF
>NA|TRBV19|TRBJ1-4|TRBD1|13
TGTGCCAGTAGTTGGGACAGGGATGAAAAACTGTTTTTT
CASSWDRDEKLFF
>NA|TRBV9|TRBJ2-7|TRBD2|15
TGTGCCAGCAGCGTAGCTAAGCGGGAGTCTACCGAGCAGTACTTC
CASSVAKRESTEQYF
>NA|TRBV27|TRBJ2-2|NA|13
TGTGCCAGCCGACAGACTAACACCGGGGAGCTGTTTTTT
CASRQTNTGELFF
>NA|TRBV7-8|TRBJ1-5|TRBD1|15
TGTGCCAGCAGCGCCGGACAGGGCGGCAATCAGCCCCAGCATTTT
CASSAGQGGNQPQHF
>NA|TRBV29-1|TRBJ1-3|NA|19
TGCAGCCTCCAGGGGCCAGGGGCGCCAAATTCCCTCTCTGGAAACACCATATATTTT
CSLQGPGAPNSLSGNTIYF